Listed here is a single T cell receptor beta chain. This specimen comes from a study of blood T cell repertoires in COVID-19. This table comes from immunoSEQ multiplex PCR, and its TCRdb copy is limited to in-frame clones, with some not included. This table holds over 80,000 clones, 75% to 90% found once. Trimming removed 4 bases from V and 0 bases from J; junction bases left unmatched: 5. The CDR3 has 16 residues. CDR1 is LGHDT, CDR2 YNNKEL, per germline (reference sequence). The sample taken for sequencing was peripheral blood. The chain links TRBV3-1 (or the pseudogene TRBV3-2) to TRBJ1-3; 8 nucleotides line up with TRBD1. The TCR was taken from a man older than 75 with active or convalescent COVID-19. The CDR3 DNA reads as TGTGCCAGCAGCCGAAGGACAGGGCTCTCTGGAAACACCATATATTTT. Amino acids: CASSRRTGLSGNTIYF.